This is a list of T cell receptor beta chains from one sample in a study of persistence of HIV-infected CD4 T cells. Their antigens remain unidentified. The assay was immunoSEQ multiplex PCR, and TCRdb's table has in-frame clones only and misses some. The table lists some 49,000 clones, 85% to 90% of them singletons. The specimen comprised CD4+ T cells sorted from PBMCs after roughly 18-hour stimulation, sampled from a patient who received antiretroviral therapy. The source of these receptors is an adult woman with HIV who was CMV-seropositive. The CDR3 runs from the conserved cysteine through the conserved F or W. The D gene is left open where the match is weak. Some rows mark clone size as missing; the rest say once, few, many or name a class of expanded clone.

abundance	v_gene	d_gene	j_gene	CDR3aa	CDR3nt
-	TRBV25-1	-	TRBJ1-1	CASSELTAGDTEAFF	TGTGCCAGCAGTGAATTGACGGCAGGGGACACTGAAGCTTTCTTT
-	TRBV5-4	-	TRBJ2-4	CASSRQVDENIQYF	TGTGCCAGCAGCAGACAGGTGGACGAAAACATTCAGTACTTC
-	TRBV9	-	TRBJ1-3	CASSPYWSSGNTIYF	TGTGCCAGCAGTCCATACTGGAGCTCTGGAAACACCATATATTTT
few	TRBV12-3/TRBV12-4	-	TRBJ1-5	CASTLHGNQPQHF	TGTGCCAGCACTCTCCACGGGAATCAGCCCCAGCATTTT
-	TRBV2	-	TRBJ1-1	CASSRGPATEAFF	TGTGCCAGCAGTCGGGGTCCGGCCACTGAAGCTTTCTTT
-	TRBV10-3	-	TRBJ1-3	CAISERDKGAGNTIYF	TGTGCCATCAGTGAGCGAGACAAGGGCGCTGGAAACACCATATATTTT
once	TRBV15	-	TRBJ1-6	CATSRDRVWGNSPLHF	TGTGCCACCAGCAGAGACAGGGTGTGGGGTAATTCACCCCTCCACTTT
once	TRBV5-6	-	TRBJ1-2	CASSLTNYGYTF	TGTGCCAGCAGCTTGACCAACTATGGCTACACCTTC
-	TRBV18	-	TRBJ1-1	CASSQGGRVANTEAFF	TGTGCCAGCTCACAAGGGGGGAGGGTTGCCAACACTGAAGCTTTCTTT
-	TRBV28	-	TRBJ1-5	CATYPHNSNQPQHF	TGTGCCACTTACCCACATAATAGCAATCAGCCCCAGCATTTT
-	TRBV5-1	-	TRBJ1-2	CASSPGDNNYGYTF	TGCGCCAGCAGCCCAGGGGACAACAACTATGGCTACACCTTC
-	TRBV7-8	TRBD1	TRBJ2-7	CASSLAHRGGEQYF	TGTGCCAGCAGCTTAGCCCACAGGGGCGGCGAGCAGTACTTC